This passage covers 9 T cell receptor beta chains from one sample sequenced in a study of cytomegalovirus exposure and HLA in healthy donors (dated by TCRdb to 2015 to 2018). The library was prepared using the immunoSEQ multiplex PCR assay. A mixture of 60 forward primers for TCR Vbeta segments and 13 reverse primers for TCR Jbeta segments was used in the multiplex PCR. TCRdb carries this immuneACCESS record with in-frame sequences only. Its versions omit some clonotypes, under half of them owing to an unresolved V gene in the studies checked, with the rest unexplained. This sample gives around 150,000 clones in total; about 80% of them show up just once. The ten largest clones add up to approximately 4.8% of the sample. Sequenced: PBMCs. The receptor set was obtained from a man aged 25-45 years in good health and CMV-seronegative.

CDR3: CASSQPGLAGLPPYEQYF. In DNA form, the CDR3 reads TGTGCCAGCAGCCAACCGGGACTAGCGGGACTACCCCCCTACGAGCAGTACTTC. V usage is TRBV14 and J usage is TRBJ2-7; 13 positions match TRBD2. Trimming at V came to 2 bases and at J to 2 bases, leaving 9 bases not matched to a gene. Germline CDR1 SGHDN, CDR2 FVKESK. This CDR3 is built from 18 residues.

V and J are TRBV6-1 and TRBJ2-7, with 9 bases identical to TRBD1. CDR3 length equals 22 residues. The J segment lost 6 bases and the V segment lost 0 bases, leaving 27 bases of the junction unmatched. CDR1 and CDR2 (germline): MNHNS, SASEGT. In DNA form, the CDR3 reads TGTGCCAGCAGTGAAGCGCGGGGGAAAGTGGGGACAGGGTTCGTCTCGGCCGGCGAGCAGTACTTC. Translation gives CASSEARGKVGTGFVSAGEQYF.

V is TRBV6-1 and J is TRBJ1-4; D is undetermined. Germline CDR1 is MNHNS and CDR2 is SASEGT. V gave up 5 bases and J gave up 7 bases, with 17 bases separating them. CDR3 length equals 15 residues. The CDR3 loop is CASSNEGRMSEKLFF. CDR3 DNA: TGTGCCAGCAGTAACGAGGGCAGGATGAGTGAAAAACTGTTTTTT.

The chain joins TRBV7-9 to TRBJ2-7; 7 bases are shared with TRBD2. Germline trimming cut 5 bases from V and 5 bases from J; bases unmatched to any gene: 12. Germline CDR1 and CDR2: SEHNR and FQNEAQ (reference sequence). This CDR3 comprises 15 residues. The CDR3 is CASSPLAADPNEQYF. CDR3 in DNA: TGTGCCAGCAGCCCCCTAGCGGCCGACCCCAACGAGCAGTACTTC.

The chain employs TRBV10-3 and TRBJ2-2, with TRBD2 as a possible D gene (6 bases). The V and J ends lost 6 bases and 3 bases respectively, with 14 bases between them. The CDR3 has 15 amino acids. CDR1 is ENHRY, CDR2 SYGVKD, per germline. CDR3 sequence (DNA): TGTGCCATCAGGACTAACGGAGGGGACACCGGGGAGCTGTTTTTT. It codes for CAIRTNGGDTGELFF.

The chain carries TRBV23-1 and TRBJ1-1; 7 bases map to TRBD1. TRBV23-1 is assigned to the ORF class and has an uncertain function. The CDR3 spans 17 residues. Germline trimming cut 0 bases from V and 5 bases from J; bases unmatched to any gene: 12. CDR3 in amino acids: CASSQSRSTGRDTEAFF. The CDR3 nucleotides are TGCGCCAGCAGTCAATCTCGATCGACAGGGCGGGATACTGAAGCTTTCTTT.

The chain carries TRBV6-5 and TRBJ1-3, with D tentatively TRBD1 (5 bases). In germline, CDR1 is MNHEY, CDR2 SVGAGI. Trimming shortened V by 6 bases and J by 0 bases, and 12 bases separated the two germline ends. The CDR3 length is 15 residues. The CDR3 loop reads CASRRDRLSGNTIYF. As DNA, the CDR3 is TGTGCCAGCAGGCGCGACAGACTCTCTGGAAACACCATATATTTT.

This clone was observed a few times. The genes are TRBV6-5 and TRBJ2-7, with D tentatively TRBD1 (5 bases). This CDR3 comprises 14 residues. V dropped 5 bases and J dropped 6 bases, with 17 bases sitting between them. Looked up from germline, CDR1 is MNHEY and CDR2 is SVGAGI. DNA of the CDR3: TGTGCCAGCAGTGAACAGGTTATATCGGGCGAGCAGTACTTC. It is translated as CASSEQVISGEQYF.

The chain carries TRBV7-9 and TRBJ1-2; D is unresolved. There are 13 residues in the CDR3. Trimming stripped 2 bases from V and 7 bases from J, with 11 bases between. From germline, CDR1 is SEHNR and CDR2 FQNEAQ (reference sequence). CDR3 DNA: TGTGCCAGCAGCTTAAGAGAGGGAGCTGGCTACACCTTC. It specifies CASSLREGAGYTF. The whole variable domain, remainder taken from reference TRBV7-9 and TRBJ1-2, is DTGVSQNPRHKITKRGQNVTFRCDPISEHNRLYWYRQTLGQGPEFLTYFQNEAQLEKSRLLSDRFSAERPKGSFSTLEIQRTEQGDSAMYLCASSLREGAGYTFGSGTRLTVV.